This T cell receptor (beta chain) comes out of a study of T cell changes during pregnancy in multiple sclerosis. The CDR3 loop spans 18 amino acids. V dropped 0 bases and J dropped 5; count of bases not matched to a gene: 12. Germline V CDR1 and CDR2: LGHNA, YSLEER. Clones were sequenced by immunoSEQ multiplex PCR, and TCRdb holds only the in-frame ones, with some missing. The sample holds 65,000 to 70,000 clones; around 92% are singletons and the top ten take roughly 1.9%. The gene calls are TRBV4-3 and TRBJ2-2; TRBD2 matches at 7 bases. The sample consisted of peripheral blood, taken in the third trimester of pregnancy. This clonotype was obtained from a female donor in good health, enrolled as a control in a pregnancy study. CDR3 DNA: TGCGCCAGCAGCCAAGATCGATCGGGCGGGAGTGGGACCGGGGAGCTGTTTTTT. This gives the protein CASSQDRSGGSGTGELFF.